The rows below give T cell receptor beta chains drawn from one sample of a study of shared clonotypes between healthy human individuals. Produced via immunoSEQ multiplex PCR; TCRdb's table is partial and in-frame only. The sample lists fewer than 3 million clones, 85% to 95% occurring once. Sequencing used naive CD4+ T cells from PBMCs. These receptors all stem from a man younger than 35 in good health. Some clones in this sample may be carry-over from other donors' samples. Both conserved end residues are trimmed from each CDR3. D genes are given only for firm matches.

D,V,CDR3
TRBD2,TRBV14,ASSHSRVAGGRDEQY
-,TRBV30,AWTRTIWRRY
-,TRBV5-1,ASSLAPLSSYNEQF
TRBD2,TRBV18,ASSSSGTSGTDTQY
TRBD2,TRBV5-1,ASSGGTSGYNEQF
TRBD2,TRBV5-4,ASSMGLAGSTDTQY
-,TRBV2,ASHLVMNTEAF
TRBD1,TRBV18,ASSPPGQYSYEQY
-,TRBV29-1,SAGTEKLF
TRBD2,TRBV6-4,ASSQLASSTDTQY
-,TRBV27,ASGLGAIYEQY
TRBD1,TRBV5-1,ASARGGQGAEQY
-,TRBV2,ASSAGYLVEQY
TRBD2,TRBV7-3,ASSFPGLAGSGELF
-,TRBV2,ASSFEWQETQY
TRBD2,TRBV7-9,ASSPPASGGRSSYEQY
-,TRBV30,AWSVPGLGQPQH
TRBD1,TRBV5-6,ASSLVGRQGGGYT
TRBD2,TRBV9,ASSPPFRAGGTYEQY
-,TRBV28,ASSIRELYEQY
TRBD1,TRBV7-2,ASSSQRDSSGNTIY
-,TRBV6-5,ASSYGGSAAYEQY
TRBD1,TRBV6-1,ASSEAGQGFFSYEQY
-,TRBV6-5,ASSYSFGAEHEQY
-,TRBV25-1,ASSPGGGRYGYT
-,TRBV29-1,SGQTQPFTDTQY
-,TRBV28,ASSLTPQAGNEQF
TRBD2,TRBV9,ASSPGASGTTGELF
-,TRBV2,ASSDTMRRSGINEQF
-,TRBV28,ASRASGVNEQF
TRBD1,TRBV18,ASSPGQEPGGYT
-,TRBV29-1,SVELWGRGNTIY
TRBD1,TRBV15,ATSRDPQTGGRGELF
-,TRBV28,ASSLAGQKLF
-,TRBV29-1,SVEGWGAVYT
TRBD1,TRBV29-1,SVRSRGPTEAF
-,TRBV7-9,ASSLVGPEQF
-,TRBV18,ASSPWTATTNEKLF
-,TRBV28,ASKDALNTEAF
TRBD1,TRBV7-3,ASSIGWDSEAF
TRBD1,TRBV5-6,ASSFHRQGAIGANVLT
-,TRBV7-9,ASSPRATSTEAF
-,TRBV25-1,ASSEAGAATNEKLF
-,TRBV18,ASSPTSAGEETQY
TRBD1,TRBV5-1,ASSMGQYYGYT
-,TRBV7-3,ASSLTNTGELF
-,TRBV29-1,SVQQTRSFLLQETQY
-,TRBV7-9,ASSQARSGTGELF
TRBD2,TRBV9,ASSVTSGQGYNEQF
TRBD2,TRBV5-1,ASSPAGTSGSRGTGELF
-,TRBV6-5,ASSRAGELF